These 21 T cell receptor beta chains were all obtained from the same sample, sequenced in a study of cytomegalovirus exposure and HLA in healthy donors. A multiplex PCR was run with 60 Vbeta primers and 13 Jbeta primers. Produced via immunoSEQ multiplex PCR; TCRdb's table is partial and in-frame only. Of about 180,000 clones in the sample, about 85% are singletons; the top ten hold 1%. The sequencing input was PBMCs. The receptors were sampled from a boy aged 2-9 years in good health and CMV-seronegative.

The chain joins TRBV6-5 to TRBJ2-2, with 11 positions matching TRBD1. Germline loops: CDR1 MNHEY, CDR2 SVGAGI. Trimming at V came to 5 bases and at J to 2 bases, leaving 1 base not matched to a gene. This CDR3 contains 15 residues. The CDR3 nucleotides read TGTGCCAGCAGTAGGACAGGGGGCAACACCGGGGAGCTGTTTTTT. It encodes CASSRTGGNTGELFF.

This clone was observed once. The chain carries TRBV9 and TRBJ2-2, with 10 bases matching TRBD2. Germline loops: CDR1 SGDLS, CDR2 YYNGEE. The CDR3 has 16 amino acids. V was clipped by 3 bases and J by 4 bases; unmatched bases: 6. This chain's CDR3 is CASSGGLARFTGELFF. The CDR3 DNA sequence: TGTGCCAGCAGCGGGGGACTAGCGAGATTCACCGGGGAGCTGTTTTTT. The variable domain in full, with the rest retrieved from reference TRBV9 and TRBJ2-2, is DSGVTQTPKHLITATGQRVTLRCSPRSGDLSVYWYQQSLDQGLQFLIQYYNGEERAKGNILERFSAQQFPDLHSELNLSSLELGDSALYFCASSGGLARFTGELFFGEGSRLTVL.

The chain combines TRBV29-1 with TRBJ1-1; unclear D gene. The CDR3 has 14 residues. CDR1 and CDR2 (germline): SQVTM, ANQGSEA. Trimming left V 7 bases short and J 6 bases short, with 21 bases between. CDR3 amino acids: CSATRPGTLAEAFF. As DNA, the CDR3 is TGCAGCGCCACTCGACCGGGAACTCTGGCTGAAGCTTTCTTT. Supplemented by reference TRBV29-1 and TRBJ1-1, the full variable domain reads SAVISQKPSRDICQRGTSLTIQCQVDSQVTMMFWYRQQPGQSLTLIATANQGSEATYESGFVIDKFPISRPNLTFSTLTVSNMSPEDSSIYLCSATRPGTLAEAFFGQGTRLTVV.

The V gene is TRBV28, the J gene TRBJ1-4, with 9 bases that match TRBD1. The CDR3 spans 15 residues. The trim removed 2 bases at V and 8 bases at J, leaving 6 bases unmatched. The germline gives CDR1 MDHEN, CDR2 SYDVKM. This CDR3 is CASSLPGTGKEKLFF. CDR3 in DNA: TGTGCCAGCAGTTTACCCGGGACAGGGAAAGAAAAACTGTTTTTT.

This chain connects TRBV6-5 to TRBJ2-7; TRBD1 aligns across 9 bases. This CDR3 comprises 14 residues. V was clipped by 6 bases and J by 6 bases; unmatched bases: 9. Germline CDR1 is MNHEY and CDR2 is SVGAGI. The CDR3 is CASSPGQGRSEQYV. The CDR3 nucleotides are TGTGCCAGCAGCCCGGGACAGGGAAGGTCCGAGCAGTACGTC.

The rearrangement uses TRBV28 and TRBJ2-1, with a possible D match to TRBD2 (6 bases). The CDR3 loop spans 14 amino acids. V lost 2 bases and J lost 4, with 9 bases in between. Germline CDR1 MDHEN, CDR2 SYDVKM. CDR3 in amino acids: CASSLLATYNEQFF. CDR3 nucleotides: TGTGCCAGCAGTTTACTAGCGACTTACAATGAGCAGTTCTTC. The entire variable domain, with the rest obtained from reference TRBV28 and TRBJ2-1, is as follows: DVKVTQSSRYLVKRTGEKVFLECVQDMDHENMFWYRQDPGLGLRLIYFSYDVKMKEKGDIPEGYSVSREKKERFSLILESASTNQTSMYLCASSLLATYNEQFFGPGTRLTVL.

The chain couples TRBV5-4 to TRBJ2-3; D might be TRBD1 (6 bases). The germline V and J ends were trimmed by 3 bases and 4 bases, with 18 bases remaining between them. Germline CDR1 and CDR2: SGHNT and YYREEE (reference sequence). The CDR3 contains 16 residues. In nucleotides, the CDR3 is TGTGCCAGCAGCTCGACGCCCACAGGGAAGTCAGATACGCAGTATTTT. It yields the protein CASSSTPTGKSDTQYF.

The chain employs TRBV11-1 and TRBJ2-2, with 9 bases matching TRBD2. The CDR3 runs 16 residues. Germline V lookup: CDR1 SGHAT, CDR2 FQDESV (reference sequence). Trimming cost V 5 bases and J 0 bases; bases outside gene matches: 4. DNA of the CDR3: TGTGCCAGCAGCCGAGGACTAGCGTCGAACACCGGGGAGCTGTTTTTT. Translating it yields CASSRGLASNTGELFF.

V gene TRBV19 combines with J gene TRBJ1-5, with D possibly matching TRBD1 (6 bases). The V end lost 7 bases, the J end lost 6 bases, and 19 bases lay between the germline ends. Germline assignment: CDR1 LNHDA and CDR2 SQIVND (reference sequence). The CDR3 has 15 amino acids. This CDR3 is CASTLTGSVLQPQHF. CDR3 in DNA: TGTGCCAGTACCCTAACAGGGTCGGTGCTTCAGCCCCAGCATTTT.

V is TRBV6-5 and J is TRBJ2-6; D gene uncertain. V was cut by 2 bases and J by 0 bases, with 8 bases left in between. Germline V CDR1 and CDR2: MNHEY, SVGAGI. The CDR3 runs to 16 residues. In nucleotides, the CDR3 is TGTGCCAGCAGTTACAATCTGTTCTCTGGGGCCAACGTCCTGACTTTC. As protein: CASSYNLFSGANVLTF.

CDR3 loop: CASSLHTSYEQYF. CDR3 in DNA: TGTGCCAGCAGTTTGCACACCTCCTACGAGCAGTACTTC. The V and J genes are TRBV27 and TRBJ2-7; D is undetermined. Germline V gene data show CDR1 as MNHEY and CDR2 as SMNVEV (reference sequence). This CDR3 comprises 13 residues. Between the trimmed V and J ends, which lost 3 bases and 0 bases, there was a span of 6 bases.

The chain recombines TRBV5-1 with TRBJ2-5, with TRBD2 matching 9 bases. The CDR3 extends over 14 amino acids. V gave up 5 bases and J gave up 5 bases; unmatched junction bases: 7. CDR1 and CDR2 from the germline V gene are SGHRS and YFSETQ. The CDR3 sequence is CASRGGGAEETQYF. CDR3 coding DNA: TGCGCCAGCAGAGGCGGGGGGGCAGAGGAGACCCAGTACTTC.

This clone showed up just a few times. The rearrangement uses TRBV5-1 and TRBJ2-7; 7 bases line up with TRBD1. CDR3 length: 16 residues. CDR1 and CDR2 from the germline V gene are SGHRS and YFSETQ. The ends lost 4 bases at V and 3 bases at J; junction bases unmatched: 13. The CDR3 DNA reads as TGCGCCAGCAGCCTTGGGTTACAGGGGCCCCGCTACGAGCAGTACTTC. Its translation: CASSLGLQGPRYEQYF.

V and J are TRBV5-1 and TRBJ1-5; TRBD1 might be the D (5 bases). CDR1 and CDR2 (germline): SGHRS, YFSETQ. V lost 0 bases and J 7 bases, leaving 8 bases between the germline ends. The CDR3 sequence is 13 residues long. CDR3 coding DNA: TGCGCCAGCAGCTTGGCAGGGAACCAGCCCCAGCATTTT. The encoded protein is CASSLAGNQPQHF.

The genes are TRBV4-1 and TRBJ2-3; D is undetermined. Germline CDR1 reads MGHRA; CDR2 reads YSYEKL. Between the trimmed V and J ends, which lost 0 bases and 0 bases, there was a span of 10 bases. The CDR3 totals 16 residues. This chain's CDR3 is CASSQDSGASTDTQYF. The CDR3 nucleotides read TGCGCCAGCAGCCAAGATTCTGGAGCTAGCACAGATACGCAGTATTTT.

This clone appeared a few times. CDR3 nucleotides: TGTGCCAGCAGTGACGACGGAGGTTCTAACTATGGCTACACCTTC. This sequence encodes CASSDDGGSNYGYTF. The V and J genes are TRBV6-4 and TRBJ1-2; D is unclear. CDR3 length equals 15 residues. Trimming removed 2 bases from V and 0 bases from J, with 10 bases in between. Germline CDR1 reads MRHNA; CDR2 reads SNTAGT.

The V call is TRBV4-2, the J call TRBJ2-5, with a weak D call TRBD2 (5 bases). V was trimmed by 4 bases and J by 10 bases, leaving 13 bases between them. Germline V gene data show CDR1 as LGHNA and CDR2 as YNFKEQ. The CDR3 is made up of 12 amino acids. The CDR3 reads CASSPLTEGQYF. The CDR3 DNA reads TGTGCCAGCAGCCCACTGACTGAGGGCCAGTACTTC.

The chain combines TRBV7-9 with TRBJ1-5; no clear D gene. The CDR3 spans 19 residues. The V end lost 1 base, the J end lost 0 bases, and 19 bases lay between the germline ends. The germline CDR1 and CDR2 sequences are SEHNR and FQNEAQ (reference sequence). The CDR3 nucleotides read TGTGCCAGCAGCTTAGATACAGCCGGCCCCGAGTATAGCAATCAGCCCCAGCATTTT. Amino acid sequence: CASSLDTAGPEYSNQPQHF.

This clone is a singleton in its sample. The V gene is TRBV4-1, the J gene TRBJ1-1; D not certain. The length of the CDR3 is 17 residues. Trimming pared 1 base from V and 0 bases from J, leaving 15 bases between. Germline assignment: CDR1 MGHRA and CDR2 YSYEKL. The CDR3 protein is CASSQGRGGDLNTEAFF. The CDR3 bases are TGCGCCAGCAGCCAAGGACGTGGCGGGGATCTGAACACTGAAGCTTTCTTT.

This sequence joins TRBV27 and TRBJ1-2; 9 bases are shared with TRBD1. Germline V lookup: CDR1 MNHEY, CDR2 SMNVEV (reference sequence). The trim removed 3 bases at V and 6 bases at J, leaving 2 bases unmatched. The length of the CDR3 is 13 residues. For the CDR3, the DNA is TGTGCCAGCAGTTTGGGGACAGGGAATGGCTACACCTTC. Translating it yields CASSLGTGNGYTF.

Of note for this clone: The same CDR3 can be traced to other DNA sequences in this sample. The chain links TRBV11-3 to TRBJ2-1, with D possibly being TRBD1 (7 bases). V was pared by 4 bases and J by 7 bases, with 14 bases between. CDR3 length: 14 residues. The germline CDR1 and CDR2 sequences are SGHNT and YENEEA. In DNA, the CDR3 is TGTGCCAGCAGCTCGCTGGCAGGGGGGAATGAGCAGTTCTTC. Translated: CASSSLAGGNEQFF.